The next 32 T cell receptor beta chains were all read from a single sample in a study of cytomegalovirus exposure and HLA in healthy donors. The PCR was carried out with 60 Vbeta primers and 13 Jbeta primers. The protocol was immunoSEQ multiplex PCR, while the TCRdb copy is restricted to in-frame clones and leaves out a portion. The sample includes about 160,000 clones, 87% seen only once; the top ten take about 0.9%. The sample was PBMCs. Every receptor here comes from a woman younger than 45 in good health and CMV-seronegative.

This rearrangement joins TRBV19 to TRBJ2-3, with a weak D call TRBD2 (6 bases). From germline, CDR1 is LNHDA and CDR2 SQIVND (reference sequence). The CDR3 is 15 residues long. Trimming removed 4 bases from V and 0 bases from J, with 11 bases in between. In DNA, the CDR3 is TGTGCCAGTAGTACTACTAGCACTAGCACAGATACGCAGTATTTT. Residues: CASSTTSTSTDTQYF.

The chain carries TRBV4-1 and TRBJ1-4; no firm D call. V dropped 2 bases and J dropped 8 bases, with 21 bases sitting between them. Germline V CDR1 and CDR2: MGHRA, YSYEKL. The CDR3 is 17 residues long. The DNA of the CDR3 is TGCGCCAGCAGCCAAAAGGAGTTCCGCACGCTGCGGGAAAAACTGTTTTTT. Protein product: CASSQKEFRTLREKLFF.

The chain uses TRBV27 and TRBJ1-6; D not certain. This CDR3 has 15 amino acids. V was shortened by 2 bases and J by 10 bases, with 15 bases between the two germline ends. Germline assignment: CDR1 MNHEY and CDR2 SMNVEV (reference sequence). As DNA, the CDR3 is TGTGCCAGCAGTTTAGGCGGCAGAAGGTGGTCACCCCTCCACTTT. It specifies CASSLGGRRWSPLHF.

This clone was observed once. The DNA for the CDR3 is TGTGCCAGCAGCCGGGGGGGCGCCGGGGCCAACGTCCTGACTTTC. It is translated as CASSRGGAGANVLTF. The chain couples TRBV27 to TRBJ2-6; the match to TRBD2 covers 8 bases. This CDR3 is built from 15 residues. CDR1 and CDR2 (germline): MNHEY, SMNVEV (reference sequence). Trimming cost V 6 bases and J 4 bases; bases outside gene matches: 5.

The CDR3 DNA reads as TGTGCCAGCAGTTTAAGGGGGACAGGGTTAGGGTTGAGCTCCTACAATGAGCAGTTCTTC. The encoded protein is CASSLRGTGLGLSSYNEQFF. The genes are TRBV27 and TRBJ2-1; 9 positions agree with TRBD1. Germline assignment: CDR1 MNHEY and CDR2 SMNVEV (reference sequence). The CDR3 consists of 20 residues. After removal of 2 bases from V and 0 bases from J, the junction contained 14 bases not matched to a gene.

The chain couples TRBV4-1 to TRBJ2-5; TRBD2 matches at 9 bases. The germline V gene encodes CDR1 MGHRA and CDR2 YSYEKL. This CDR3 is built from 15 residues. V lost 3 bases and J lost 4; bases outside the gene matches: 6. CDR3 in amino acids: CASSQTGTSPETQYF. The CDR3 DNA sequence: TGCGCCAGCAGCCAGACCGGGACTAGCCCAGAGACCCAGTACTTC.

The V gene is TRBV6-5, the J gene TRBJ2-7, with D maybe TRBD2 (5 bases). There are 14 residues in the CDR3. Trimming took 6 bases from V and 2 from J, leaving 14 bases between them. The germline V gene encodes CDR1 MNHEY and CDR2 SVGAGI. This chain's CDR3 is CASRLQRDAYEQYF. CDR3 nucleotide sequence: TGTGCCAGCAGGTTACAGAGGGATGCCTACGAGCAGTACTTC.

This clone was seen once. This chain links TRBV5-1 with TRBJ2-7; D is possibly TRBD1 (5 bases). V gave up 1 base and J gave up 0 bases, with 26 bases separating them. The CDR3 is 20 amino acids. Per the germline V gene, CDR1 is SGHRS and CDR2 is YFSETQ. CDR3 DNA sequence: TGCGCCAGCAGCTTGATGTTTGCCCCCAGGGAATTGCGGCTCTCCTACGAGCAGTACTTC. This encodes CASSLMFAPRELRLSYEQYF.

The chain links TRBV28 to TRBJ1-4, with D perhaps TRBD1 (5 bases). Trimming removed 8 bases at V and 5 bases at J, with 9 bases between. CDR1 is MDHEN, CDR2 SYDVKM, per germline. The CDR3 runs 12 residues. DNA for the CDR3: TGTGCCAGCGGGGCCGACAATGAAAAACTGTTTTTT. Protein sequence: CASGADNEKLFF.

Written as DNA, the CDR3 is TGTGCCAGCAGCTTAGACAGGGCAAGCAATCAGCCCCAGCATTTT. It is translated as CASSLDRASNQPQHF. The rearrangement links TRBV11-2 to TRBJ1-5; TRBD1 might be the D (5 bases). The V gene's germline CDR1 is SGHAT and CDR2 FQNNGV. V was pared by 0 bases and J by 1 base, with 7 bases between. The CDR3 is made up of 15 amino acids.

The V call is TRBV18, the J call TRBJ1-2, with TRBD1 matching 11 bases. The CDR3 extends over 16 amino acids. V lost 5 bases to trimming and J lost 1 base; unmatched junction nucleotides: 6. Germline CDR1 is KGHSH and CDR2 is LQKENI. The CDR3 DNA reads TGTGCCAGCTCATCAACCGGGACAGGGGGTAACTATGGCTACACCTTC. This gives the protein CASSSTGTGGNYGYTF.

This clone has a single count. The chain combines TRBV11-2 with TRBJ1-4; 7 nucleotides match TRBD1. V shed 5 bases, J shed 5 bases, and the junction held 8 bases outside the gene matches. Germline V lookup: CDR1 SGHAT, CDR2 FQNNGV. This CDR3 has 15 residues. The CDR3 region is CASSPRDRKNEKLFF. The CDR3 coding sequence is TGTGCCAGCAGCCCGAGGGACAGAAAAAATGAAAAACTGTTTTTT.

The chain recombines TRBV12-5 with TRBJ2-3; TRBD1 matches 11 bases. The CDR3 is 17 amino acids. V lost 0 bases, J lost 3 bases, and 5 bases stayed unmatched. The germline CDR1 and CDR2 sequences are LGHNT and FRNRAP. CDR3 protein: CASGLVLDRGLTDTQYF. The CDR3 DNA follows: TGTGCTAGTGGTTTGGTACTGGACAGGGGGCTTACAGATACGCAGTATTTT.

The chain carries TRBV4-1 and TRBJ2-7; the match to TRBD2 covers 13 bases. The CDR3 consists of 16 residues. The V segment lost 1 base and the J segment 4 bases; nucleotides outside the gene matches: 4. Germline V lookup: CDR1 MGHRA, CDR2 YSYEKL. The CDR3 loop reads CASSQVGTSGEYEQYF. CDR3 coding DNA: TGCGCCAGCAGCCAAGTAGGGACTAGCGGGGAATACGAGCAGTACTTC.

The chain recombines TRBV5-5 with TRBJ1-6; 9 bases agree with TRBD1. Germline V gene sequence: CDR1 SGHKS, CDR2 YYEKEE (reference sequence). The CDR3 totals 15 residues. After removal of 6 bases from V and 10 bases from J, the junction contained 11 bases not matched to a gene. CDR3 residues: CASNLRGQGTSPLHF. The CDR3 region has the DNA TGTGCCAGCAACCTCCGGGGACAGGGCACCTCACCCCTCCACTTT.

The chain is built from TRBV7-9 and TRBJ1-2; D gene unclear. Trimming removed 5 bases from V and 3 bases from J, with 10 bases in between. This CDR3 is 13 amino acids long. Germline CDR1 reads SEHNR; CDR2 reads FQNEAQ (reference sequence). This chain's CDR3 is CASSRTDYYGYTF. The CDR3 bases are TGTGCCAGCAGCCGGACGGACTACTATGGCTACACCTTC.

V usage is TRBV2 and J usage is TRBJ2-4; D call uncertain. The CDR3 spans 10 residues. V lost 8 bases to trimming and J lost 9 bases, with 8 bases between them. Germline V gives CDR1 SNHLY, CDR2 FYNNEI. The CDR3 reads CASRSGIQYF. DNA for the CDR3: TGTGCCAGCCGTTCGGGCATTCAGTACTTC.

The gene calls are TRBV27 and TRBJ2-7; TRBD2 matches at 7 bases. The ends lost 5 bases at V and 6 bases at J; junction bases unmatched: 7. The CDR3 length is 13 residues. Germline loops: CDR1 MNHEY, CDR2 SMNVEV (reference sequence). CDR3 DNA: TGTGCCAGCAGTCCATGGACTAGGGGCGAGCAGTACTTC. Translated: CASSPWTRGEQYF.

The J gene is TRBJ2-5, the V gene TRBV5-1; 7 bases are a match to TRBD2. Germline CDR1 reads SGHRS; CDR2 reads YFSETQ. This CDR3 has 15 residues. V shed 7 bases and J 4 bases; nucleotides not matched to a gene: 13. The CDR3 bases are TGCGCCAGCGCCTCCAGCGTGGGGGGGGGAGAGACCCAGTACTTC. Its translation is CASASSVGGGETQYF.

This chain links TRBV4-1 with TRBJ1-5, with D unresolved. The CDR3 runs 17 residues. V was cut by 0 bases and J by 3 bases, with 15 bases left in between. CDR1 and CDR2 from the germline V gene are MGHRA and YSYEKL. The CDR3 spells CASSQDPGQALNQPQHF. The CDR3 DNA reads as TGCGCCAGCAGCCAAGATCCCGGCCAGGCCCTCAATCAGCCCCAGCATTTT.

This rearrangement joins TRBV5-1 to TRBJ2-2, with D perhaps matching TRBD1 (5 bases). V lost 2 bases to trimming and J lost 1 base, with 9 bases between them. CDR3 length: 15 amino acids. Germline CDR1 is SGHRS and CDR2 is YFSETQ. The CDR3: CASSLQAVNTGELFF. DNA for the CDR3: TGCGCCAGCAGCTTACAGGCCGTGAACACCGGGGAGCTGTTTTTT.

The chain combines TRBV12-5 with TRBJ1-6; D unresolved. Germline V gene sequence: CDR1 LGHNT, CDR2 FRNRAP. The CDR3 covers 13 residues. Trimming shortened V by 5 bases and J by 10 bases, and 12 bases separated the two germline ends. CDR3 residues: CASGLRTWSPLHF. The CDR3 nucleotides read TGTGCTAGTGGTCTCCGGACTTGGTCACCCCTCCACTTT.

The genes are TRBV11-2 and TRBJ2-3; TRBD2 matches 9 bases. The CDR3 covers 15 residues. After removal of 6 bases from V and 4 bases from J, the junction contained 8 bases not matched to a gene. Germline CDR1 SGHAT, CDR2 FQNNGV. CDR3 sequence reads: CASRRAIAGADTQYF. Here the CDR3 DNA reads TGTGCCAGCAGGCGCGCTATAGCGGGAGCAGATACGCAGTATTTT.

The gene calls are TRBV28 and TRBJ2-7, with TRBD1 matching 7 bases. Germline V CDR1 and CDR2: MDHEN, SYDVKM. Losses at the gene ends were 8 bases for V and 3 bases for J; bases not matched to a gene: 10. This CDR3 contains 14 residues. The CDR3 loop reads CASRTGSGNYEQYF. The CDR3 DNA reads TGTGCCAGCCGGACAGGATCGGGAAACTACGAGCAGTACTTC.

This clone was observed a single time. This chain joins TRBV19 and TRBJ2-7, with 7 bases fitting TRBD2. CDR3 length: 15 residues. From germline, CDR1 is LNHDA and CDR2 SQIVND (reference sequence). With V trimmed by 3 bases and J by 9 bases, 14 bases remained unmatched. CDR3 nucleotide sequence: TGTGCCAGTAGTATTCGAAGCGGGGAAAGTTGGGCGCAGTACTTC. Translating gives CASSIRSGESWAQYF.

J is TRBJ2-7 and V is TRBV7-3; tentatively, D is TRBD2 (6 bases). The V and J ends lost 1 base and 6 bases respectively, with 16 bases between them. CDR3 length: 15 amino acids. Germline V gives CDR1 SGHTA, CDR2 FQGTGA. The chain's CDR3 is CASSLSGGMSAEQYF. The CDR3 nucleotides are TGTGCCAGCAGCTTAAGTGGCGGGATGAGTGCCGAGCAGTACTTC.

This clone turned up a few times. The J gene is TRBJ1-1, the V gene TRBV19, with D hard to call. V shed 5 bases and J shed 2 bases, with 9 bases lying between them. Per germline, CDR1 LNHDA and CDR2 SQIVND (reference sequence). The CDR3 totals 13 residues. CDR3 coding DNA: TGTGCCAGTAGTCCGGGATTTAACACTGAAGCTTTCTTT. Translated, it gives CASSPGFNTEAFF.

V is TRBV5-4 and J is TRBJ2-4; perhaps TRBD2 as D (6 bases). The V and J ends lost 4 bases and 0 bases respectively, with 14 bases between them. Germline loops: CDR1 SGHNT, CDR2 YYREEE (reference sequence). This CDR3 spans 16 amino acids. CDR3 sequence: CASSETAGLAKNIQYF. The CDR3 region has the DNA TGTGCCAGCAGCGAGACGGCGGGACTAGCCAAAAACATTCAGTACTTC.

The chain couples TRBV28 to TRBJ1-1; tentatively, D is TRBD1 (6 bases). Per the germline V gene, CDR1 is MDHEN and CDR2 is SYDVKM. With 5 bases removed from V and 5 bases from J, the gap between germline ends came to 9 bases. The CDR3 totals 12 residues. DNA for the CDR3: TGTGCCAGCAGTCCAGGGGTTACTGAAGCTTTCTTT. This gives the protein CASSPGVTEAFF. Using reference TRBV28 and TRBJ1-1 for the parts outside the CDR3, the full variable domain is DVKVTQSSRYLVKRTGEKVFLECVQDMDHENMFWYRQDPGLGLRLIYFSYDVKMKEKGDIPEGYSVSREKKERFSLILESASTNQTSMYLCASSPGVTEAFFGQGTRLTVV.

The chain uses TRBV7-8 and TRBJ2-7; 12 bases agree with TRBD1. This CDR3 has 16 amino acids. The V segment lost 4 bases and the J segment 2 bases; nucleotides outside the gene matches: 6. Germline V gene lookup returns CDR1 SGHVS and CDR2 FQNEAQ. For the CDR3, the DNA is TGTGCCAGCAGCTACCCGGGACAGGGGGCTACCTACGAGCAGTACTTC. It codes for CASSYPGQGATYEQYF.

The chain employs TRBV6-1 and TRBJ1-2; 7 positions match TRBD1. Trimming removed 1 base from V and 0 bases from J; junction bases left unmatched: 2. The germline V gene encodes CDR1 MNHNS and CDR2 SASEGT. This CDR3 has 15 residues. The CDR3 DNA sequence: TGTGCCAGCAGTGAAGGGGACAGACCTAACTATGGCTACACCTTC. Translating gives CASSEGDRPNYGYTF.

The chain uses TRBV19 and TRBJ1-5, with no clear D. Trimming removed 3 bases at V and 7 bases at J, with 10 bases between. The CDR3 has 13 amino acids. Germline V gene sequence: CDR1 LNHDA, CDR2 SQIVND (reference sequence). In DNA, the CDR3 is TGTGCCAGTAGTATCGGTAGTGTGCAGCCCCAGCATTTT. Translation: CASSIGSVQPQHF.